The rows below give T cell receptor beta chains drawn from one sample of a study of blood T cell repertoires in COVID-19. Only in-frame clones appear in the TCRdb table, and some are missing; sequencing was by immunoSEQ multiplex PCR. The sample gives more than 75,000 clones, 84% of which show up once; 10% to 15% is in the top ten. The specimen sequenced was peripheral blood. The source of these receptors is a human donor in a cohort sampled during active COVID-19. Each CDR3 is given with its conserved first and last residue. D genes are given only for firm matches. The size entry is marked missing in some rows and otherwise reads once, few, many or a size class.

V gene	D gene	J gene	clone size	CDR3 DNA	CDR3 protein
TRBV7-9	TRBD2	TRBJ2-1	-	TGTGCCAGCAGCCCGCGGGCGACGGGAGGCTACAATGAGCAGTTCTTC	CASSPRATGGYNEQFF
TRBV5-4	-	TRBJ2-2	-	TGTGCCAGCAGCTTGGGACGGCGGGACACCGGGGAGCTGTTTTTT	CASSLGRRDTGELFF
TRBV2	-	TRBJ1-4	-	TGTGCCAGCAGTGAGCGGCTAGGTGGTGAAAAACTGTTTTTT	CASSERLGGEKLFF
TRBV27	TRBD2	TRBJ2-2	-	TGTGCCAGCAGTTTGGCGAGACTAGCGGGGGGGCCCGAGGAGCTGTTTTTT	CASSLARLAGGPEELFF
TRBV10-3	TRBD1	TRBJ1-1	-	TGTGCCACCAGACAGGGATTGAACACTGAAGCTTTCTTT	CATRQGLNTEAFF
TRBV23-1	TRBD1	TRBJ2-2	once	TGCGCCAGCAGTCGCCGACAGGGGGAAGGGGACGGGGAGCTGTTTTTT	CASSRRQGEGDGELFF
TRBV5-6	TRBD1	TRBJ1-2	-	TGTGCCAGCAGCCAATGGACAGGGGGCCGGACCTATGGCTACACCTTC	CASSQWTGGRTYGYTF
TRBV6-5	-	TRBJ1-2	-	TGTGCCAGCAGTTACTCCGGGAACTATGGCTACACCTTC	CASSYSGNYGYTF
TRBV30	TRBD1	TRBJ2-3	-	TGTGCCTGGGGGACAGGGGTGGGCACAGATACGCAGTATTTT	CAWGTGVGTDTQYF
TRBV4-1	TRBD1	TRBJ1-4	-	TGCGCCAGCAGCCGGGCAGGGGGGACTAATGAAAAACTGTTTTTT	CASSRAGGTNEKLFF
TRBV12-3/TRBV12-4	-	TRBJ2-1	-	TGTGCCAGCAGTTTAAGTGAGTTTAATGAGCAGTTCTTC	CASSLSEFNEQFF
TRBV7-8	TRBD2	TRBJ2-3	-	TGTGCCAGCAGCTTAGCGCGGCTAGCGGGGGGGGTCGGCACAGATACGCAGTATTTT	CASSLARLAGGVGTDTQYF
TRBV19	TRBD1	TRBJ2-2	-	TGTGCCAGTCGGGACAGGGTTCAGAACACCGGGGAGCTGTTTTTT	CASRDRVQNTGELFF
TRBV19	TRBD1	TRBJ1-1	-	TGTGCCAGTAGTCCCTGGACAGGGGGGGAAGCTTTCTTT	CASSPWTGGEAFF
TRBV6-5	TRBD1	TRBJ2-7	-	TGTGCCAGCAGTATAACCGGGACAGCGACATACGAGCAGTACTTC	CASSITGTATYEQYF
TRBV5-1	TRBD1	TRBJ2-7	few	TGCGCCAGCAGCCGCGGGACAGGGGTCCACGAGCAGTACTTC	CASSRGTGVHEQYF
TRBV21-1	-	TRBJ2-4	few	TGTGCCAGCAGACGGACAGACTTAGCCAAAAACATTCAGTACTTC	CASRRTDLAKNIQYF
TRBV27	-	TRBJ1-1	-	TGTGCCAGCAGTGCTATGGTTAGGGGGTCTGAAGCTTTCTTT	CASSAMVRGSEAFF
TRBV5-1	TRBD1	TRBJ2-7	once	TGCGCCAGCAGCGGGGGTACAGGGGTCCACTACGAGCAGTACTTC	CASSGGTGVHYEQYF
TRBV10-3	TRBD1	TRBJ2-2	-	TGTGCCATCGGACAGGGAGCCGGGGAGCTGTTTTTT	CAIGQGAGELFF
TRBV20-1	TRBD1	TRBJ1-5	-	TGCAGTGCGAGTCTAGGACAGGGGTACGGTCAGCCCCAGCATTTT	CSASLGQGYGQPQHF
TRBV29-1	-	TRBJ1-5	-	TGCAGCGTTGCTTCAGGGGTGAGTCAGCCCCAGCATTTT	CSVASGVSQPQHF
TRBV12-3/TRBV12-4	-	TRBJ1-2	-	TGTGCCAGCAGTACAGGGTTCGGCTACACCTTC	CASSTGFGYTF
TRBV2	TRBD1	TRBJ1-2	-	TGTGCCAGCAGCGAGTCGGGGACAGCCTATGGCTACACCTTC	CASSESGTAYGYTF
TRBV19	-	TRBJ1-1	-	TGTGCCAGTAGTATAATATCTGAGGGGGAAACTGAAGCTTTCTTT	CASSIISEGETEAFF
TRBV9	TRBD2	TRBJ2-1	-	TGTGCCAGCAGCGTAGAGTCGGGGGGGAACAATGAGCAGTTCTTC	CASSVESGGNNEQFF
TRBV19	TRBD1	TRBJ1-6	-	TGTGCCAGTAGTATCGACAGGGGCATATCACCCCTCCACTTT	CASSIDRGISPLHF
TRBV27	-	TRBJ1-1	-	TGTGCCAGCAGTCGGGTGAACACTGAAGCTTTCTTT	CASSRVNTEAFF
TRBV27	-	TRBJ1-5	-	TGTGCCAGCAGTTTCTCCAGATATAGCAATCAGCCCCAGCATTTT	CASSFSRYSNQPQHF
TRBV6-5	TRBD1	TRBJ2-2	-	TGTGCCAGCAGGGGACAGGGAACCGGGGAGCTGTTTTTT	CASRGQGTGELFF
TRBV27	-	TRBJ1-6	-	TGTGCCAGCAGTTTGGGGGGGGATAATTCACCCCTCCACTTT	CASSLGGDNSPLHF
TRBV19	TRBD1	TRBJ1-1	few	TGTGCCAGTAGTCGATCGGGACAGAAAGCTTTCTTT	CASSRSGQKAFF
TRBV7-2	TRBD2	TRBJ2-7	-	TGTGCCAGCAGCCCGGGACTAGCGGGTCGCTACGAGCAGTACTTC	CASSPGLAGRYEQYF
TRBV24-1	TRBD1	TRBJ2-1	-	TGTGCCACCAGTGCTTACAGGGGTGCTGAGCAGTTCTTC	CATSAYRGAEQFF
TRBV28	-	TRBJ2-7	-	TGTGCCAGCCGAGGGACACCAACCTACGAGCAGTACTTC	CASRGTPTYEQYF
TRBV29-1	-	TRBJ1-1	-	TGCAGCGTGACAGAATGGAACACTGAAGCTTTCTTT	CSVTEWNTEAFF
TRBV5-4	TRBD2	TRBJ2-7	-	TGTGCCAGCAGCTTTCTGTCAGCGGGGGCCTACGAGCAGTACTTC	CASSFLSAGAYEQYF
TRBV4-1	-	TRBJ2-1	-	TGCGCCAGCAGCCAATCCCGACAGTATGAGCAGTTCTTC	CASSQSRQYEQFF
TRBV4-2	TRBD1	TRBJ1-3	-	TGTGCCAGCAGCCATGACACAGGGGTATATGGAAACACCATATATTTT	CASSHDTGVYGNTIYF
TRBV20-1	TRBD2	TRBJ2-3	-	TGCAGACATAGCGGGACGCAGTATTTT	CRHSGTQYF
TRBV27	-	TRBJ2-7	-	TGTGCCAGCAGCGGTAATCCCTACGAGCAGTACTTC	CASSGNPYEQYF
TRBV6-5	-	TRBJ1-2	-	TGTGCCAGCAAAAAACGGTGGGAGCCCGACTATGGCTACACCTTC	CASKKRWEPDYGYTF
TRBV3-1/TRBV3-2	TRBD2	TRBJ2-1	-	TGTGCCAGCAGCCAAGCTGGCGGGGGGATCAATGAGCAGTTCTTC	CASSQAGGGINEQFF
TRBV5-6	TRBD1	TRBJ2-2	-	TGTGCCAGCAGCTCCGGGACAGCGAACACCGGGGAGCTGTTTTTT	CASSSGTANTGELFF
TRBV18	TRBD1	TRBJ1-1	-	TGTGCCAGCTCACCACAACAGGGGCGAAACACTGAAGCTTTCTTT	CASSPQQGRNTEAFF
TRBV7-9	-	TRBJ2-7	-	TGTGCCAGCAGCTTAGCGTATTCGACTACCTACGAGCAGTACTTC	CASSLAYSTTYEQYF
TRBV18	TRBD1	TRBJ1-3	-	TGTGCCAGCTCACCACGACTCGGGACAGGTGGCGGGGTGGACTCTGGAAACACCATATATTTT	CASSPRLGTGGGVDSGNTIYF
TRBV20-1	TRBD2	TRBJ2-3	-	TGCAGTGCCAGTAGCGGGGCGGGCACAGATACGCAGTATTTT	CSASSGAGTDTQYF
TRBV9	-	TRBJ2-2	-	TGTGCCAGCAGCCTCGGGGTACCTACCGGGGAGCTGTTTTTT	CASSLGVPTGELFF
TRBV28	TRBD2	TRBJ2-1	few	TGTGCCAGCAGCAAACGCAATTCCCGACTAGCGGGGTCCTACAATGAGCAGTTCTTC	CASSKRNSRLAGSYNEQFF
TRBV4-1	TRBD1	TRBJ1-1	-	TGCGCCAGCAGCCAGACCAGAGGACAGGGAGACACTGAAGCTTTCTTT	CASSQTRGQGDTEAFF
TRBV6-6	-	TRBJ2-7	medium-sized	TGTGCCTCTAGATACTCAGCCGAGCAGTACTTC	CASRYSAEQYF
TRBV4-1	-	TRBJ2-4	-	TGCGCCAGCAGCCAAGATCAGGCCTGGGGGGACATTCAGTACTTC	CASSQDQAWGDIQYF
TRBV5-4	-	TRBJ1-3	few	TGTGCCAGCAGCTTGAGTGACAGATCGTCCACCATATATTTT	CASSLSDRSSTIYF
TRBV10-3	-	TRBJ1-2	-	TGTGCCATCAGTGAATATCCACAGGCGCTCGCCTTC	CAISEYPQALAF